This note documents a single T cell receptor (beta chain) sequence. The data originate from a study of blood T cell repertoires in COVID-19. V shed 4 bases and J 8 bases; nucleotides not matched to a gene: 13. CDR1 and CDR2 (germline): MGHDK, SYGVNS. The CDR3 length is 16 residues. In the original workflow: Reference gene primers were amplified, and this amplification served to estimate nucleated cell counts. Repertoires were generated with immunoSEQ multiplex PCR, while TCRdb's copy carries only in-frame clones and drops some. The D gene and trimming were derived from the DNA, and the V and J assignments and clone size from that table. The sample includes 200,000 to 300,000 clones, around 80% of them seen just once.

This chain joins TRBV25-1 and TRBJ1-2, with 10 positions matching TRBD1. The receptor comes from a man between 35 and 55 years old with acute or convalescent COVID-19. Sequencing used peripheral blood. The CDR3 here is CASSGLFVGQGSGYTF. The CDR3 DNA is TGTGCCAGCAGTGGCTTATTCGTGGGACAGGGGAGCGGCTACACCTTC.